The sequence of this T cell receptor beta chain was determined in a study of cytomegalovirus exposure and HLA in healthy donors. Study overall: Researchers previously reported finding more than 100 million unique TCR beta sequences from around 200 million T cells. Findings and limits, study-wide: Analyzed later, most CMV-associated TCR beta chains appeared HLA-restricted. High sensitivity and specificity were reportedly achieved when the classifier diagnosed cytomegalovirus status. The study found most TCR sequences rare, yet found some public TCRs in many donors.

This CDR3 is built from 15 residues. Trimming removed 5 bases from V and 0 bases from J; junction bases left unmatched: 3. Germline CDR1 reads MDHEN; CDR2 reads SYDVKM. On this clone itself: Its antigen remains unidentified.

Researchers ran the PCR with 60 Vbeta and 13 Jbeta primers. The assay was immunoSEQ multiplex PCR, and TCRdb's table has in-frame clones only and misses some. Of 200,000 or so clones in the sample, 78% were seen once. The sequencing input was PBMCs. This sequence joins TRBV28 and TRBJ1-4; 7 nucleotides line up with TRBD1. This sequence was found in a male donor in good health and CMV-seronegative. The CDR3 coding sequence is TGTGCCAGCAGTCGGGACAGTCCAACTAATGAAAAACTGTTTTTT. Its protein product is CASSRDSPTNEKLFF.